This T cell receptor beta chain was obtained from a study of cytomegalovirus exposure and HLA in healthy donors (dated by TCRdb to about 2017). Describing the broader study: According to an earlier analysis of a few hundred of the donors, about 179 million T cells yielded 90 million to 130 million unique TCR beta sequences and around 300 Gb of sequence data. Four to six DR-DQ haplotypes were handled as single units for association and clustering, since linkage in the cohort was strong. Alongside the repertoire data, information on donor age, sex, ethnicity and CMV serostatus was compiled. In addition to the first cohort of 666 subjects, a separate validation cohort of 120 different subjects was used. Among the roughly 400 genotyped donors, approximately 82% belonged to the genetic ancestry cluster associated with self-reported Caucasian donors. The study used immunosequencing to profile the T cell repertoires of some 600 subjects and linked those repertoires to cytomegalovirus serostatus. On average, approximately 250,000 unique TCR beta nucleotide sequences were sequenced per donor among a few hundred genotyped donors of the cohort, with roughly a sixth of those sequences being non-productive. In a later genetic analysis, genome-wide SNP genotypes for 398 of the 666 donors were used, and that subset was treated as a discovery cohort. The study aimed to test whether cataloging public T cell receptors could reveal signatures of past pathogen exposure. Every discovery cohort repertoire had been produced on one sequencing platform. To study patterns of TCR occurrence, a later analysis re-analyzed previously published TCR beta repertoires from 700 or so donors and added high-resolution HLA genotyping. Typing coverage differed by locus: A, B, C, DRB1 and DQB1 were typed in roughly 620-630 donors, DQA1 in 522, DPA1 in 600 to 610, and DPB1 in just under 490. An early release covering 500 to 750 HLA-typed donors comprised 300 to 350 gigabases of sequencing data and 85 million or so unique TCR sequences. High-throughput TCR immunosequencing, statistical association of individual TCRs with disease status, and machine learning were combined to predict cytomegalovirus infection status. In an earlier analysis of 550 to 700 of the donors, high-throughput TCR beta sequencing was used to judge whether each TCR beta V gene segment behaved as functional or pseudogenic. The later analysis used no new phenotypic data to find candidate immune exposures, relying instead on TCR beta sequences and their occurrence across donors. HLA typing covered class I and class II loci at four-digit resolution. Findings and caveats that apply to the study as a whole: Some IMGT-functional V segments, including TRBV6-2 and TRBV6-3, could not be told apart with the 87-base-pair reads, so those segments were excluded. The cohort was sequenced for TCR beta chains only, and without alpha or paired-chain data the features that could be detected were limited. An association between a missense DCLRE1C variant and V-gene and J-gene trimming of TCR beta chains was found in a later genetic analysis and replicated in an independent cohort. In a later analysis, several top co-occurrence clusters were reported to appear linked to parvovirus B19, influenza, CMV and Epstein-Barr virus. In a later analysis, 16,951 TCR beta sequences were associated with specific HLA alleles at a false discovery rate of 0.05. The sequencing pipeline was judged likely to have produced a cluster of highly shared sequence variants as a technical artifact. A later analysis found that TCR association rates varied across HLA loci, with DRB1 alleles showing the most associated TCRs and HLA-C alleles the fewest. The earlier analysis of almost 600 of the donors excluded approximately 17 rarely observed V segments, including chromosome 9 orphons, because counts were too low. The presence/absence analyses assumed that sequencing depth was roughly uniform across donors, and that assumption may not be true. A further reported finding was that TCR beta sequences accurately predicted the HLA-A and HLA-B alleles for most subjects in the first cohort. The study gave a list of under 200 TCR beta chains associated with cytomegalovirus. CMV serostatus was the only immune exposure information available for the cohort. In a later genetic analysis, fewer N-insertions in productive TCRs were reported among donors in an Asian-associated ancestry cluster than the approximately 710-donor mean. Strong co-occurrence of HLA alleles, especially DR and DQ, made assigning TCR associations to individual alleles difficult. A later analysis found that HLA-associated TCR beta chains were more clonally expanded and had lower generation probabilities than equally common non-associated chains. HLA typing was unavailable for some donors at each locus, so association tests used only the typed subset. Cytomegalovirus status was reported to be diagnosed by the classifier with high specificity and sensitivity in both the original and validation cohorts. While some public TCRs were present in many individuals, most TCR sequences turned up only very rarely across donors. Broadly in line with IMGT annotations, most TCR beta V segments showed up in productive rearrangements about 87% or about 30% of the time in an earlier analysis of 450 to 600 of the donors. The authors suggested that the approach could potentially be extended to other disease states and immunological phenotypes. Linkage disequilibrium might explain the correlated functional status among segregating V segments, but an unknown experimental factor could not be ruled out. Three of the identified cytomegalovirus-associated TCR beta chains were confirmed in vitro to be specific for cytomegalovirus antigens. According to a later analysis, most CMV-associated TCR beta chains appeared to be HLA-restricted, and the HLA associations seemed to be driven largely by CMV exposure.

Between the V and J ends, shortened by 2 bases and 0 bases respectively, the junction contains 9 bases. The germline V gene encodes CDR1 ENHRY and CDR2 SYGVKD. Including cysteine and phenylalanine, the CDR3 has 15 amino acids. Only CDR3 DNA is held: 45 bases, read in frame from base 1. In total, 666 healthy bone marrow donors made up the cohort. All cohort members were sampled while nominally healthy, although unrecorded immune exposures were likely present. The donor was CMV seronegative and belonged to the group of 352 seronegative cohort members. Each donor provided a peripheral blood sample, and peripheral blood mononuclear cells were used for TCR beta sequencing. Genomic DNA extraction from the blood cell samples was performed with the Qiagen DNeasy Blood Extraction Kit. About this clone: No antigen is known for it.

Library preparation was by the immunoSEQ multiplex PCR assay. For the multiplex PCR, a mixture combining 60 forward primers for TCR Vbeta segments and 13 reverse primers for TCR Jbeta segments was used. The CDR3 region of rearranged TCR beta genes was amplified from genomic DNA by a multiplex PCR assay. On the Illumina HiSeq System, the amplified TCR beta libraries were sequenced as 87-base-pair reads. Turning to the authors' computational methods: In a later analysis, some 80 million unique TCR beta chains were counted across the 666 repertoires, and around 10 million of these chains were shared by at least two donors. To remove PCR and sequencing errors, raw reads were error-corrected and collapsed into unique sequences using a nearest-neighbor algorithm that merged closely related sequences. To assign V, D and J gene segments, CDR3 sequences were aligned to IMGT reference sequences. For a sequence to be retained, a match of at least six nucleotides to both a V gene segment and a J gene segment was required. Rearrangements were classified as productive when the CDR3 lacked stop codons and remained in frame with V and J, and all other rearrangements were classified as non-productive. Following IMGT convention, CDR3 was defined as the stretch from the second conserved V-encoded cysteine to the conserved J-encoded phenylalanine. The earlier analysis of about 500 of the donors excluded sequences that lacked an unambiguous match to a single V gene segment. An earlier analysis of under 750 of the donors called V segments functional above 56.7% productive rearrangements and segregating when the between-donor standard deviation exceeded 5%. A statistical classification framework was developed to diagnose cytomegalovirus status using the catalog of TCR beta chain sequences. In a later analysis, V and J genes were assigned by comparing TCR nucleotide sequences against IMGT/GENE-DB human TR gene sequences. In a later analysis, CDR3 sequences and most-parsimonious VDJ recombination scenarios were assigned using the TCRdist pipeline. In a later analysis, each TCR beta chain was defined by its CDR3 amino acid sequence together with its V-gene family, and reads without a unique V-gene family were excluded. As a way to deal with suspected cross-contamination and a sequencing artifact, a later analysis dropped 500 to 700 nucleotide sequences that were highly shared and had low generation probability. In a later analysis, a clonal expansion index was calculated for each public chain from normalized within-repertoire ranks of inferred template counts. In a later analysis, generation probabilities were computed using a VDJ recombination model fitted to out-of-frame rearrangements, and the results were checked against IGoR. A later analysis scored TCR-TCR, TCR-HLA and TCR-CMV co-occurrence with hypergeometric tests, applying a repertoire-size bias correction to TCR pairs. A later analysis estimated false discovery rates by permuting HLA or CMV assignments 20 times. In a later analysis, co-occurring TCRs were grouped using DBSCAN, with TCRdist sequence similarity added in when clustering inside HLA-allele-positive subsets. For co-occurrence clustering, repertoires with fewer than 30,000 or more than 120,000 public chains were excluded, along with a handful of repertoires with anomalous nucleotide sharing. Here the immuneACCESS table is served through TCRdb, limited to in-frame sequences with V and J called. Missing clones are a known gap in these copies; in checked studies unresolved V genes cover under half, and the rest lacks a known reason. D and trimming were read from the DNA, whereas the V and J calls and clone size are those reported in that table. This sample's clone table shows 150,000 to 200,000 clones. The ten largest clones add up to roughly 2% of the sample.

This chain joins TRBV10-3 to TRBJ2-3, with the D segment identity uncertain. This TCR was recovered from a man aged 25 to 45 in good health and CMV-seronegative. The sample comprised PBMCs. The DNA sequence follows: TGTGCCATCAGTGAGGTCCCGGGTAGCACAGATACGCAGTATTTT. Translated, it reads CAISEVPGSTDTQYF.